This T cell receptor beta chain was documented in a study of blood T cell repertoires in COVID-19 (dated by TCRdb to 2019 to 2021). The study in broad terms: Collaborator samples came from the United States, Italy and Spain and covered acute and convalescent phases of COVID-19. The repertoires were made available in a free public database intended to serve as a resource for research on the immune response to SARS-CoV-2. The dataset comprised deeply sampled blood TCRbeta repertoires from subjects exposed to, actively infected with, or recovered from COVID-19. The samples were drawn from the first 160 participants of the ongoing ImmuneRACE study and from 1,254 subjects provided by 6 global collaborators. Sample metadata almost always included a de-identified subject ID, COVID-19 status, age in years and sex. HLA class I and class II types, where available, came from metadata supplied by the sample provider rather than from assay-based typing. The prospective study material was composed of cDNA or gDNA derived from T cells, B-cell-depleted T cells, or PBMCs. What the study reported, not specific to this receptor: The amount of clinical and demographic metadata varied by source and participant and was provided uncurated.

Each collaborating institution followed its own protocols to collect whole blood in K2EDTA tubes. For TCRbeta analysis, collaborator samples were shipped as frozen whole blood, as isolated PBMCs, or as DNA extracted from either sample type. TCRbeta CDR3 regions were amplified from genomic DNA by means of the immunoSEQ Assay, a bias-controlled multiplex PCR. The source study handled its data this way. Nucleated cell counts per sample were estimated from amplification of reference gene primers within the assay. To quantify the absolute abundance of each unique TCRbeta CDR3 rearrangement, sequence reads were collapsed and filtered. For each sample, productive Simpson clonality was calculated by taking the square root of Simpson's diversity index across productive rearrangements. TCRdb limited this immuneACCESS table to in-frame rearrangements with V and J called. A share of clones is missing; checked studies link under half to unresolved V genes, and the rest is unexplained. V, J and clone size were drawn from that table, and D and trimming were deduced from the DNA. Counted in this sample were 15,000 to 20,000 clones; approximately 80% of them appeared once. The ten most abundant clones make up approximately 25% of the sample.

Comments on this clone: What antigen it recognizes has not been identified. No much larger clone exists at a distance of one base, and base qualities are not known.

This receptor was identified in an older woman with active COVID-19. Sequenced: peripheral blood.

The sequence in DNA is TGCGCCAGCAGCCTCGTCACAGATACGCAGTATTTT. Translated, this is CASSLVTDTQYF. The chain employs TRBV5-1 and TRBJ2-3; there is no confident call for the D gene. A distance of 5 bases separates the germline ends of V and J, which lose 4 bases and 2 bases respectively. The CDR3 numbers 12 residues from cysteine through phenylalanine. CDR3 DNA is the only sequence kept; it has 36 bases, read in frame from the first base. CDR1 and CDR2 are drawn from the germline V gene: SGHRS, YFSETQ. The CDR3 plus the reference TRBV5-1 and TRBJ2-3 genes for the other parts give the full variable domain: KAGVTQTPRYLIKTRGQQVTLSCSPISGHRSVSWYQQTPGQGLQFLFEYFSETQRNKGNFPGRFSGRQFSNSRSEMNVSTLELGDSALYLCASSLVTDTQYFGPGTRLTVL.